A selection of T cell receptor beta chains follows, all from one sample in a study of OX40 agonist ivuxolimab in advanced cancers. The protocol was immunoSEQ multiplex PCR, while the TCRdb copy is restricted to in-frame clones and leaves out a portion. The sample contains some 66,000 clones, approximately 88% of which appear only once. The source material was CD4+ or CD8+ T cells sorted from blood, sampled in a trial of the OX40 agonist ivuxolimab. These receptors all come from an adult with an advanced solid tumor such as melanoma, head and neck, liver or kidney cancer. CDR3s include the opening cysteine and the closing phenylalanine or tryptophan. D genes are given only for firm matches. A clone size is listed for some rows: how often the clone was seen (once, few, many), or a class if it is expanded.

clone size,D gene,V gene,J gene,CDR3 protein,CDR3 DNA
NA,TRBD1,TRBV6-5,TRBJ2-7,CASSPTGATAYEQYF,TGTGCCAGCAGCCCTACAGGGGCGACCGCCTACGAGCAGTACTTC
NA,NA,TRBV19,TRBJ1-1,CASSIDTEAFF,TGTGCCAGTAGTATAGATACCGAAGCTTTCTTT
NA,NA,TRBV2,TRBJ1-2,CASSPQAWGDYGYTF,TGTGCCAGCAGTCCCCAGGCCTGGGGGGACTATGGCTACACCTTC
few,NA,TRBV6-5,TRBJ2-2,CASTRSNTGELFF,TGTGCCAGCACCCGGAGCAACACCGGGGAGCTGTTTTTT
NA,NA,TRBV7-9,TRBJ1-2,CASSLEERSYTF,TGTGCCAGCAGCTTAGAAGAGAGAAGCTACACCTTC
NA,NA,TRBV20-1,TRBJ1-2,CSAKDRSEGHF,TGCAGTGCTAAAGACAGGTCTGAGGGCCACTTC
NA,NA,TRBV5-5,TRBJ2-3,CASSFSTSLGDTQYF,TGTGCCAGCAGCTTTTCAACTAGCTTGGGAGATACGCAGTATTTT
once,TRBD2,TRBV2,TRBJ2-7,CASSDQRGSWSYEQYF,TGTGCCAGCAGTGACCAGCGGGGGTCCTGGTCCTACGAGCAGTACTTC
NA,NA,TRBV5-6,TRBJ1-2,CASSPRSLVRGYTF,TGTGCCAGCAGCCCCCGATCGCTGGTGAGGGGCTACACCTTC
NA,NA,TRBV6-5,TRBJ1-3,CASSYSGGAGNTIYF,TGTGCCAGCAGTTACTCGGGGGGCGCTGGAAACACCATATATTTT
NA,TRBD2,TRBV5-1,TRBJ2-3,CASSSVGTTTDTQYF,TGCGCCAGCAGCTCAGTGGGGACTACCACAGATACGCAGTATTTT
NA,TRBD1,TRBV7-8,TRBJ1-1,CASSLPGQGGRNTEAFF,TGTGCCAGCAGCCTCCCGGGACAGGGAGGTAGGAACACTGAAGCTTTCTTT
NA,NA,TRBV7-3,TRBJ1-6,CASSLVGNNSPLHF,TGTGCCAGCAGCTTAGTAGGGAATAATTCACCCCTCCACTTT
NA,NA,TRBV27,TRBJ1-1,CASSLAPARGYTEAFF,TGTGCCAGCAGTTTAGCCCCGGCCAGGGGTTACACTGAAGCTTTCTTT
NA,NA,TRBV7-9,TRBJ1-2,CASSLPSGYGYTF,TGTGCCAGCAGCTTGCCATCGGGCTATGGCTACACCTTC
NA,NA,TRBV19,TRBJ1-6,CASLEGRGVNSPLHF,TGTGCCAGTTTAGAGGGTCGGGGAGTGAATTCACCCCTCCACTTT
NA,NA,TRBV10-3,TRBJ1-1,CAISGGGKAFF,TGTGCCATCAGCGGGGGTGGGAAAGCTTTCTTT
NA,TRBD1,TRBV6-5,TRBJ1-4,CASRDHRGTNEKLFF,TGTGCCAGCAGAGACCACAGGGGGACTAATGAAAAACTGTTTTTT
NA,TRBD2,TRBV6-1,TRBJ2-5,CASVPLAEQETQYF,TGTGCCAGCGTCCCGCTAGCGGAGCAAGAGACCCAGTACTTC
NA,TRBD1,TRBV5-8,TRBJ1-2,CASSLVPTTGTSGYTF,TGTGCCAGCAGCTTGGTCCCTACGACAGGGACGAGTGGCTACACCTTC
once,NA,TRBV9,TRBJ1-6,CASSYTGQTNSPLHF,TGTGCCAGCAGCTACACCGGACAGACCAATTCACCCCTCCACTTT
NA,TRBD1,TRBV7-9,TRBJ1-2,CASMRTGGGYGYTF,TGTGCCAGCATGCGGACAGGGGGTGGCTATGGCTACACCTTC
NA,NA,TRBV29-1,TRBJ1-1,CSAGGIITEAFF,TGCAGCGCCGGGGGGATTATTACTGAAGCTTTCTTT
NA,NA,TRBV7-7,TRBJ2-1,CASSLALDNEQFF,TGTGCCAGCAGCTTAGCGTTGGACAATGAGCAGTTCTTC
NA,NA,TRBV6-5,TRBJ2-7,CASSYRVGAYEQYF,TGTGCCAGCAGTTACCGTGTGGGGGCGTACGAGCAGTACTTC
once,TRBD2,TRBV4-2,TRBJ2-7,CASSQAIGTSNYEQYF,TGTGCCAGCAGCCAGGCGATAGGGACTAGCAACTACGAGCAGTACTTC
once,NA,TRBV9,TRBJ2-3,CASSVAESNTQYF,TGTGCCAGCAGCGTCGCCGAGTCGAATACGCAGTATTTT
NA,NA,TRBV19,TRBJ2-7,CASSIRGYEQYF,TGTGCCAGTAGTATAAGGGGGTACGAGCAGTACTTC
NA,NA,TRBV7-9,TRBJ2-3,CASRRGTDTQYF,TGTGCCAGCAGACGAGGCACAGATACGCAGTATTTT
NA,NA,TRBV9,TRBJ2-7,CASSDIVFTPAAYYSSRTYEQYF,TGTGCCAGCAGCGATATCGTGTTCACTCCGGCTGCGTACTACAGTTCCCGAACCTACGAGCAGTACTTC
NA,NA,TRBV2,TRBJ2-3,CASRGPIKLTDTQYF,TGTGCCAGCAGGGGACCGATCAAGCTAACAGATACGCAGTATTTT
NA,TRBD1,TRBV20-1,TRBJ1-1,CSAAQGREAFF,TGCAGTGCTGCACAGGGGCGTGAAGCTTTCTTT
NA,NA,TRBV21-1,TRBJ1-2,CARKSTPQGNYGYTF,TGTGCCAGAAAATCAACCCCACAGGGGAACTATGGCTACACCTTC
NA,TRBD1,TRBV6-1,TRBJ2-7,CASSEKGWGQGAYEQYF,TGTGCCAGCAGTGAAAAGGGGTGGGGACAGGGGGCCTACGAGCAGTACTTC
NA,NA,TRBV6-1,TRBJ1-5,CASSENGSNQPQHF,TGTGCCAGCAGTGAAAACGGTAGCAATCAGCCCCAGCATTTT
NA,NA,TRBV18,TRBJ1-5,CASSPGADQPQHF,TGTGCCAGCTCACCAGGGGCTGATCAGCCCCAGCATTTT
NA,TRBD1,TRBV18,TRBJ2-1,CASSPQGAFYNEQFF,TGTGCCAGCTCACCCCAGGGGGCCTTTTACAATGAGCAGTTCTTC
NA,NA,TRBV7-9,TRBJ2-5,CAVRSPTDQETQYF,TGTGCCGTTCGATCCCCGACGGACCAAGAGACCCAGTACTTC
NA,TRBD1,TRBV19,TRBJ1-6,CATRRGTDNSPLHF,TGTGCCACTCGGCGGGGGACAGATAATTCACCCCTCCACTTT
NA,NA,TRBV18,TRBJ1-6,CASSPYGAELPQNSPLHF,TGTGCCAGCTCACCTTACGGGGCCGAACTCCCTCAAAATTCACCCCTCCACTTT
NA,NA,TRBV6-7,TRBJ1-2,CASSYRTESTGDGYTF,TGTGCCAGCAGTTACCGTACCGAAAGTACGGGGGATGGCTACACCTTC
NA,NA,TRBV30,TRBJ1-6,CAWSGGGNSPLHF,TGTGCCTGGAGTGGAGGGGGGAATTCACCCCTCCACTTT